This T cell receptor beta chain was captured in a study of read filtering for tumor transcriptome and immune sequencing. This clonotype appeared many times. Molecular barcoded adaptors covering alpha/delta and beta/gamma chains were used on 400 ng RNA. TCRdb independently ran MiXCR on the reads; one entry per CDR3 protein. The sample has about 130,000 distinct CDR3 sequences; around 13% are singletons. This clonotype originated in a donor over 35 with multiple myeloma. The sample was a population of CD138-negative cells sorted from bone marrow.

The CDR3 coding sequence is TGCGCCAGCAGCTCGGGACTAGCGGGAGTCGATGAGCAGTTCTTC. Amino acid sequence: CASSSGLAGVDEQFF. The rearrangement links TRBV5-1 to TRBJ2-1, with 14 bases that match TRBD2. The CDR3 runs to 15 residues. CDR1 and CDR2 from the germline V gene are SGHRS and YFSETQ. With 3 bases clipped from V and 8 bases from J, the junction kept 4 bases outside the gene matches.